This record looks at one TCR beta chain sequence and its context. Its antigen is currently unknown. This specimen belongs to a study of CD4+ T cells in melanoma. Findings and limits, study-wide: In melanoma, neoantigen-specific CD4+ T cells reportedly differed in differentiation state. CD8+ T cell, macrophage and B cell function reportedly correlated with neoantigen-specific CD4+ T cells.

The CDR3 runs to 15 residues. Germline CDR1 MNHEY, CDR2 SMNVEV (reference sequence). The trim removed 6 bases at V and 2 bases at J, leaving 10 bases unmatched. The method was immunoSEQ multiplex PCR; TCRdb's version includes in-frame clones alone and lacks a portion of them. The table lists over 130,000 clones, about 90% of them singletons, with approximately 1.4% in the top ten. The rearrangement uses TRBV27 and TRBJ2-7, with 7 positions matching TRBD1. This sequence originates from a human donor with melanoma. The CDR3 sequence: CASSSTRQGTYEQYF. The CDR3 bases are TGTGCCAGCAGCTCAACGCGACAGGGTACCTACGAGCAGTACTTC.